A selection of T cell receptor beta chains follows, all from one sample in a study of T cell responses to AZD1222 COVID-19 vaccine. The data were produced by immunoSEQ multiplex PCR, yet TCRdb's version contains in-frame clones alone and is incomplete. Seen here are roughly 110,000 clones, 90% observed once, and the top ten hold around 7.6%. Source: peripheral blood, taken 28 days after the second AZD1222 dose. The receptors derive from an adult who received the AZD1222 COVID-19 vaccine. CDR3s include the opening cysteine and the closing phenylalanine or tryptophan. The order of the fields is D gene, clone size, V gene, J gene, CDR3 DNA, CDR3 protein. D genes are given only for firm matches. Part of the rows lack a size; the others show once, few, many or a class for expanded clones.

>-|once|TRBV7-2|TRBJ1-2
TGTGCCAGCAGCTTAGACAGGGCTTTTAACTATGGCTACACCTTC
CASSLDRAFNYGYTF
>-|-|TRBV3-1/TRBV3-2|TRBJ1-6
TGTGCCAGCACAGGCCTCGGGGATAATTCACCCCTCCACTTT
CASTGLGDNSPLHF
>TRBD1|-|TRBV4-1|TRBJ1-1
TGCGCCAGCAGCAAAACCGGGACAGGCCTCGAGGGGGATGAAGCTTTCTTT
CASSKTGTGLEGDEAFF
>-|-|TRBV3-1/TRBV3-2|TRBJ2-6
TGTGCCAGCAGCCAGTCACTACGGGGGGCCAACGTCCTGACTTTC
CASSQSLRGANVLTF
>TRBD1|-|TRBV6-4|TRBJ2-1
TGTGCCAGCAGTGAAAGGGGACAGGCAGATGAGCAGTTCTTC
CASSERGQADEQFF
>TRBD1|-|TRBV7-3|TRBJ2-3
TGTGCCAGCAGCAAAGGACAGGGAACAGATACGCAGTATTTT
CASSKGQGTDTQYF
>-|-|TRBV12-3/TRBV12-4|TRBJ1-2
TGTGCCAGCAGTTTCCTCCCCGGGTTTTGCACCTTC
CASSFLPGFCTF
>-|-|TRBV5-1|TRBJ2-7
TGCGCCAGCAGCCGCGGGGGCGCTACGGTCTACGAGCAGTACTTC
CASSRGGATVYEQYF
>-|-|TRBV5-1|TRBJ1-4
TGCGCCAGCAGCTTGGATGGGGTTGATGAAAAACTGTTTTTT
CASSLDGVDEKLFF
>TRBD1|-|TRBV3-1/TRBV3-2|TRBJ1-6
TGTGCCAGCAGCGAAATAGGAGGGGGCGGCTCACCCCTCCACTTT
CASSEIGGGGSPLHF